These 28 T cell receptor beta chains originate from one sample sequenced in a study of STAT5B mutations in CD4+ large granular lymphocyte leukemia. TCRdb keeps only in-frame clones here, not all; method: immunoSEQ multiplex PCR. The top ten hold less than 0.4% of the sample, which has 45,000 to 50,000 clones, 84% seen once. Material: CD4+ T cells from blood buffy coats. These receptors were taken from a human donor in good health.

This clone has a single count. V and J are TRBV28 and TRBJ1-6, with unresolved D. Germline V gives CDR1 MDHEN, CDR2 SYDVKM. This CDR3 comprises 16 residues. Trimming stripped 3 bases from V and 0 bases from J, with 9 bases between. This CDR3 is CASSFRPSSYNSPLHF. The CDR3 DNA reads as TGTGCCAGCAGTTTCCGGCCGAGCTCCTATAATTCACCCCTCCACTTT.

The V gene is TRBV28, the J gene TRBJ1-5; a possible D gene is TRBD1 (5 bases). Trimming shortened V by 7 bases and J by 7 bases, and 20 bases separated the two germline ends. This CDR3 is 15 amino acids long. Germline CDR1 and CDR2: MDHEN and SYDVKM. The CDR3 region has the DNA TGTGCCAGCAACGCATTGTGGGGGGTAGAGCAGCCCCAGCATTTT. Translated: CASNALWGVEQPQHF.

This clone was detected a few times. This chain joins TRBV14 and TRBJ1-5; possibly TRBD1 for D (5 bases). CDR3 length: 14 amino acids. V lost 3 bases, J lost 4 bases, and 10 bases lay in between. Germline CDR1 is SGHDN and CDR2 is FVKESK. For the CDR3, the DNA is TGTGCCAGCAGCCAGGGGGGACGTAATCAGCCCCAGCATTTT. It encodes CASSQGGRNQPQHF.

V and J are TRBV11-2 and TRBJ2-1, with 10 bases identical to TRBD1. The CDR3 has 16 amino acids. Trimming took 5 bases from V and 3 from J; bases not matched to a gene: 7. Looked up from germline, CDR1 is SGHAT and CDR2 is FQNNGV. The CDR3 coding sequence is TGTGCCAGCAGCCCGGGGACAGGGGATGTCTACAATGAGCAGTTCTTC. It codes for CASSPGTGDVYNEQFF.

The chain couples TRBV18 to TRBJ1-1; D is unclear. The V end lost 8 bases, the J end lost 1 base, and 8 bases lay between the germline ends. This CDR3 contains 12 residues. The germline gives CDR1 KGHSH, CDR2 LQKENI. The CDR3 loop reads CASQGRNTEAFF. In DNA form, the CDR3 reads TGTGCCAGCCAAGGACGGAACACTGAAGCTTTCTTT.

The V and J genes are TRBV19 and TRBJ1-3; D uncertain. The CDR3 loop spans 15 amino acids. Germline assignment: CDR1 LNHDA and CDR2 SQIVND (reference sequence). Deletions cut 6 bases from V and 0 bases from J, with 12 bases between. The CDR3 nucleotides read TGTGCCAGTAGCAGTGCTGGGAGCTCTGGAAACACCATATATTTT. This codes for CASSSAGSSGNTIYF.

The V gene is TRBV14, the J gene TRBJ1-1, with D possibly being TRBD1 (6 bases). V was clipped by 4 bases and J by 5 bases, with 11 bases between them. CDR3 size: 13 residues. Per germline, CDR1 SGHDN and CDR2 FVKESK. The CDR3 here is CASSLTGRTEAFF. The CDR3 nucleotides read TGTGCCAGCAGCCTAACAGGGAGAACTGAAGCTTTCTTT.

The chain recombines TRBV4-1 with TRBJ2-7; 8 nucleotides align to TRBD1. This CDR3 contains 15 residues. With V trimmed by 3 bases and J by 3 bases, 7 bases remained unmatched. CDR1 MGHRA and CDR2 YSYEKL come from the germline V gene. The CDR3 DNA sequence: TGCGCCAGCAGCCAGGAGACAGGGGTTCACTACGAGCAGTACTTC. Its protein product is CASSQETGVHYEQYF.

V gene TRBV6-6 combines with J gene TRBJ2-7; 8 bases are a match to TRBD2. V shed 6 bases, J shed 7 bases, and the junction held 8 bases outside the gene matches. Germline lookup yields CDR1 MNHNY and CDR2 SVGAGI (reference sequence). There are 13 residues in the CDR3. CDR3: CASSPGLGGEQYF. CDR3 bases: TGTGCCAGCAGCCCGGGACTAGGAGGGGAGCAGTACTTC.

The chain carries TRBV19 and TRBJ2-1, with D perhaps matching TRBD1 (6 bases). Germline lookup yields CDR1 LNHDA and CDR2 SQIVND (reference sequence). CDR3 length equals 14 residues. Trimming removed 3 bases from V and 7 bases from J, with 13 bases in between. The CDR3 region is CASSIHTGLNEQFF. CDR3 DNA sequence: TGTGCCAGTAGTATCCACACAGGGCTGAATGAGCAGTTCTTC.

This clone was counted a few times. The V call is TRBV5-6, the J call TRBJ1-5, with a possible D match to TRBD1 (5 bases). With 4 bases removed from V and 0 bases from J, the gap between germline ends came to 14 bases. The CDR3 totals 16 residues. Looked up from germline, CDR1 is SGHDT and CDR2 is YYEEEE. CDR3 sequence reads: CASSHASRDSNQPQHF. CDR3 sequence (DNA): TGTGCCAGCAGCCATGCTTCCAGGGATAGCAATCAGCCCCAGCATTTT.

The chain links TRBV5-6 to TRBJ1-4; D might be TRBD1 (5 bases). V dropped 4 bases and J dropped 7 bases, with 20 bases sitting between them. The CDR3 runs to 16 residues. Germline V gene lookup returns CDR1 SGHDT and CDR2 YYEEEE. The CDR3 here is CASSQETSPRGEKLFF. The CDR3 region has the DNA TGTGCCAGCAGCCAAGAAACTTCTCCTAGGGGTGAAAAACTGTTTTTT.

The chain's CDR3 is CARTQGDPNPYSNQPQHF. In nucleotides, the CDR3 is TGCGCCAGGACCCAGGGGGACCCTAACCCCTATAGCAATCAGCCCCAGCATTTT. V is TRBV10-1 and J is TRBJ1-5, with 7 bases aligning to TRBD1. This CDR3 region has 18 residues. The J segment lost 0 bases and the V segment lost 9 bases, leaving 17 bases of the junction unmatched. The germline CDR1 and CDR2 sequences are WNHNN and SYGVQD (reference sequence).

The chain joins TRBV29-1 to TRBJ2-7, with 8 bases aligning to TRBD2. Looked up from germline, CDR1 is SQVTM and CDR2 is ANQGSEA. The CDR3 is 11 residues long. Trimming removed 7 bases from V and 3 bases from J; junction bases left unmatched: 2. The CDR3 loop is CSARGGYEQYF. In DNA form, the CDR3 reads TGCAGCGCCCGGGGGGGCTACGAGCAGTACTTC.

The gene calls are TRBV30 and TRBJ2-5, with D perhaps matching TRBD2 (5 bases). Trimming left V 4 bases short and J 0 bases short, with 15 bases between. Germline CDR1 GTSNPN, CDR2 SVGIG (reference sequence). This CDR3 is 15 amino acids long. CDR3 sequence reads: CAWTKMAGYQETQYF. As DNA, the CDR3 is TGTGCCTGGACGAAAATGGCGGGCTACCAAGAGACCCAGTACTTC.

This chain connects TRBV28 to TRBJ1-2, with TRBD1 matching over 9 bases. Germline values: CDR1 MDHEN, CDR2 SYDVKM. V was pared by 3 bases and J by 5 bases, with 1 base of the junction left unmatched. The CDR3 length is 13 residues. This CDR3 reads CASSLGQGYGYTF. DNA of the CDR3: TGTGCCAGCAGTTTGGGACAGGGTTATGGCTACACCTTC.

J is TRBJ1-2 and V is TRBV28, with D hard to call. The CDR3 has 13 residues. CDR1 and CDR2 (germline): MDHEN, SYDVKM. V was cut by 5 bases and J by 8 bases, with 15 bases left in between. The CDR3 bases are TGTGCCAGCAGTCCGGGGTCAGTCGGAGGCTACACCTTC. Its translation is CASSPGSVGGYTF.

The chain recombines TRBV7-5 with TRBJ1-6; the D segment call TRBD1 is taken from the table without a DNA check. TRBV7-5 is a pseudogene segment. This CDR3 is built from 14 residues. CDR3 DNA sequence: TGTGTCAGAAGCTCGGGACAGGGCAATTCACCCCTCCACTTT. Encoded protein: CVRSSGQGNSPLHF.

The V and J genes are TRBV19 and TRBJ2-7; 13 bases agree with TRBD2. Germline V gene lookup returns CDR1 LNHDA and CDR2 SQIVND (reference sequence). With V trimmed by 3 bases and J by 6 bases, 2 bases remained unmatched. There are 14 residues in the CDR3. DNA of the CDR3: TGTGCCAGTAGTATCAGGACTAGCGGGAGCGAGCAGTACTTC. Protein: CASSIRTSGSEQYF.

The chain joins TRBV10-3 to TRBJ2-1; D unresolved. Germline CDR1 and CDR2: ENHRY and SYGVKD. The CDR3 is 12 residues long. The V end lost 5 bases, the J end lost 5 bases, and 7 bases lay between the germline ends. CDR3 coding DNA: TGTGCCATCAGTCCCCAGAACAATGAGCAGTTCTTC. Translating gives CAISPQNNEQFF.

The J gene is TRBJ1-2, the V gene TRBV29-1, with D uncertain. CDR3 length equals 13 residues. V dropped 4 bases and J dropped 2 bases, with 11 bases sitting between them. The germline gives CDR1 SQVTM, CDR2 ANQGSEA. The CDR3 region is CSVGMVLNYGYTF. The CDR3 DNA reads TGCAGCGTTGGGATGGTCCTCAACTATGGCTACACCTTC.

V usage is TRBV5-1 and J usage is TRBJ2-3; D is undetermined. The CDR3 runs 14 residues. V was trimmed by 0 bases and J by 9 bases, leaving 14 bases between them. CDR1 is SGHRS, CDR2 YFSETQ, per germline. CDR3 in amino acids: CASSLEGPRPTQYF. The DNA for the CDR3 is TGCGCCAGCAGCTTGGAAGGTCCCCGACCAACGCAGTATTTT.

Only a few counts were recorded for this clone. The J gene is TRBJ1-5, the V gene TRBV28; 8 positions agree with TRBD1. Germline CDR1 and CDR2: MDHEN and SYDVKM. CDR3 size: 16 residues. V shed 3 bases and J 3 bases; nucleotides not matched to a gene: 7. As DNA, the CDR3 is TGTGCCAGCAGTTTGACAGGGGCGCTCTTCAATCAGCCCCAGCATTTT. Translated, it gives CASSLTGALFNQPQHF. The full variable domain, its missing parts supplied by reference TRBV28 and TRBJ1-5, is DVKVTQSSRYLVKRTGEKVFLECVQDMDHENMFWYRQDPGLGLRLIYFSYDVKMKEKGDIPEGYSVSREKKERFSLILESASTNQTSMYLCASSLTGALFNQPQHFGDGTRLSIL.

J is TRBJ1-2 and V is TRBV6-5, with unresolved D. The CDR3 covers 15 residues. V was cut by 2 bases and J by 8 bases, with 18 bases left in between. Germline V CDR1 and CDR2: MNHEY, SVGAGI. CDR3 sequence (DNA): TGTGCCAGCAGTTACGGAGGCGGAACAAGTTGGGGCTACACCTTC. Amino acids: CASSYGGGTSWGYTF.

This chain links TRBV30 with TRBJ1-2; 7 bases line up with TRBD1. The V gene end was trimmed by 0 bases and the J gene end by 3 bases; junction bases not matched to a gene: 13. CDR3 length: 17 amino acids. In germline, CDR1 is GTSNPN, CDR2 SVGIG (reference sequence). The CDR3 DNA reads TGTGCCTGGAGTGTCCTGGGGGCAGGGGGATCCTACTATGGCTACACCTTC. Amino acid sequence: CAWSVLGAGGSYYGYTF.

V and J are TRBV7-2 and TRBJ1-2, with D possibly being TRBD1 (5 bases). This CDR3 contains 14 residues. V lost 5 bases, J lost 0 bases, and 10 bases lay in between. CDR1 and CDR2 (germline): SGHTA, FQGNSA. In nucleotides, the CDR3 is TGTGCCAGCAGCCCCTGGACAACTAACTATGGCTACACCTTC. Residues: CASSPWTTNYGYTF.

The chain joins TRBV27 to TRBJ1-5; D not certain. CDR3 length: 14 amino acids. Trimming took 4 bases from V and 3 from J, leaving 10 bases between them. Germline loops: CDR1 MNHEY, CDR2 SMNVEV (reference sequence). CDR3 sequence: CASSSAGLNQPQHF. The CDR3 DNA sequence: TGTGCCAGCAGTTCAGCCGGTCTCAATCAGCCCCAGCATTTT.

The chain joins TRBV19 to TRBJ1-1, with 10 positions matching TRBD1. The germline gives CDR1 LNHDA, CDR2 SQIVND (reference sequence). The CDR3 runs to 15 residues. V trimming: 4 bases; J trimming: 4 bases; junction bases outside the gene matches: 6. CDR3 sequence reads: CASSRGDRGSTEAFF. CDR3 coding DNA: TGTGCCAGTAGTAGGGGGGACAGGGGAAGCACTGAAGCTTTCTTT. Combining the CDR3 with reference TRBV19 and TRBJ1-1 gives the whole variable domain DGGITQSPKYLFRKEGQNVTLSCEQNLNHDAMYWYRQDPGQGLRLIYYSQIVNDFQKGDIAEGYSVSREKKESFPLTVTSAQKNPTAFYLCASSRGDRGSTEAFFGQGTRLTVV.